This T cell receptor (beta chain) derives from a study of cytomegalovirus exposure and HLA in healthy donors. Study summary: Later analysis reported that the approximately 130 validation repertoires shared the platform of the approximately 670 first-cohort repertoires.

Germline CDR1 reads SNHLY; CDR2 reads FYNNEI. J was trimmed by 5 bases and V by 7 bases; bases with no gene match: 7. The CDR3 has 14 residues. Whole-study findings and limits: Cytomegalovirus status was reportedly diagnosed by the classifier with high specificity and sensitivity. Subsequent analysis showed first-cohort TCR clusters tending to co-occur in more than 90 validation repertoires. There were around 160 TCR beta chains listed as cytomegalovirus-associated.

This clone was seen only a few times. The antigen remains undetermined. Profiled with immunoSEQ multiplex PCR; TCRdb holds only in-frame clones, not every one. The sample has 90,000 to 150,000 clones; roughly 88% are singletons. Sequenced sample: PBMCs. The rearrangement links TRBV2 to TRBJ2-5; 10 nucleotides match TRBD2. The clonotype was recovered from a young man in good health and CMV-seronegative. CDR3 DNA sequence: TGTGCCAGCACCCAGCGGGGGGGCCGGGAGACCCAGTACTTC. As protein: CASTQRGGRETQYF.